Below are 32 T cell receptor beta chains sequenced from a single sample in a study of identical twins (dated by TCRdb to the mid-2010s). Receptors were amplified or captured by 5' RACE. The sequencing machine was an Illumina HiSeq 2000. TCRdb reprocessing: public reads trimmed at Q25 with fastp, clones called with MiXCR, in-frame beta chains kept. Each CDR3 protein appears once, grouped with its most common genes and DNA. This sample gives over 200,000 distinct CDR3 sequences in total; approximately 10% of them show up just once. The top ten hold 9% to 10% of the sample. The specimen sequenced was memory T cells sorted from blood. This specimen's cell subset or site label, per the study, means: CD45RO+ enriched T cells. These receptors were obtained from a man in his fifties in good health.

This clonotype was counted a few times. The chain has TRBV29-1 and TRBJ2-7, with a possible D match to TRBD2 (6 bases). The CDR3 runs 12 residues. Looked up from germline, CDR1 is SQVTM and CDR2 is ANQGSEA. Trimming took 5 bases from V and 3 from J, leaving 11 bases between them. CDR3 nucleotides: TGCAGCGTTCAGGGAGGTGGCTACGAGCAGTACTTC. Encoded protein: CSVQGGGYEQYF.

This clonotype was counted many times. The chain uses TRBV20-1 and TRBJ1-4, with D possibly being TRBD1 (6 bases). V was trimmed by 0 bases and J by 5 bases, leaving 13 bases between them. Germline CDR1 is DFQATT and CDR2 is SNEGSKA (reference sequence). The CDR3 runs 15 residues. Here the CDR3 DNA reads TGCAGTGCTAGAGATCTGACAGGAAACAATGAAAAACTGTTTTTT. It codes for CSARDLTGNNEKLFF.

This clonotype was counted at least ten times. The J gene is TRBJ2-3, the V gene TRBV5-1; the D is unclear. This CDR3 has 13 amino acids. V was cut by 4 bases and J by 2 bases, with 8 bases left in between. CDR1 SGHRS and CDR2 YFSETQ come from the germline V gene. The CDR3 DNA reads TGCGCCAGCAGCCCGCAGCTCACAGATACGCAGTATTTT. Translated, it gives CASSPQLTDTQYF.

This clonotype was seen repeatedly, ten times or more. The CDR3 region has the DNA TGCAGTGCTAGAGCGTTCACTACTTACGAGCAGTACTTC. Its protein is CSARAFTTYEQYF. V is TRBV20-1 and J is TRBJ2-7, with D unresolved. Germline V lookup: CDR1 DFQATT, CDR2 SNEGSKA (reference sequence). The V end lost 1 base, the J end lost 4 bases, and 11 bases lay between the germline ends. This CDR3 contains 13 residues.

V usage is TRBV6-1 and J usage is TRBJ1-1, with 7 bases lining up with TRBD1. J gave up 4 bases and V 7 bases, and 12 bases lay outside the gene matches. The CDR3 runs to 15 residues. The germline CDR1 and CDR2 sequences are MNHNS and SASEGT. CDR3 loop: CASTPGQLSGTEAFF. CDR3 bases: TGTGCCAGCACCCCGGGACAGCTAAGTGGCACTGAAGCTTTCTTT.

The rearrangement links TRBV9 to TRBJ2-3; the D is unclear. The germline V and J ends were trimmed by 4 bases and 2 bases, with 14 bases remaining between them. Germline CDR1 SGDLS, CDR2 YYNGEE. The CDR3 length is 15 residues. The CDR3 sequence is CASSIVPQNTDTQYF. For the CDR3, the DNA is TGTGCCAGCAGCATAGTCCCCCAAAACACAGATACGCAGTATTTT.

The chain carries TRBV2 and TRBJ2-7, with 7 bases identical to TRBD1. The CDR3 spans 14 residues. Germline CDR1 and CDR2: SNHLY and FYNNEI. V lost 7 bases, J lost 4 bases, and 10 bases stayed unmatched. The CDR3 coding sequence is TGTGCCAGCAAGAAGACAGGGTACTTGTACGAGCAGTACTTC. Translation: CASKKTGYLYEQYF.

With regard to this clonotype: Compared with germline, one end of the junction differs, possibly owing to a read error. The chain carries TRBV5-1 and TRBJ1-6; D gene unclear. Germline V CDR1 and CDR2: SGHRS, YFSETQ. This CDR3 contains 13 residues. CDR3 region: CASRLADNSPLHF. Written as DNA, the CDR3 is TGCGCCAGCAGGTTGGCAGATAATTCACCCCTCCACTTT.

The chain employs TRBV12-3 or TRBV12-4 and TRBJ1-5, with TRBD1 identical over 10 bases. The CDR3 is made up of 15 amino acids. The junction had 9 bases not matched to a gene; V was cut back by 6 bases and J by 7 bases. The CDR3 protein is CASSWGQGTKQPQHF. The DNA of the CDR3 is TGTGCCAGCAGCTGGGGACAGGGGACGAAACAGCCCCAGCATTTT.

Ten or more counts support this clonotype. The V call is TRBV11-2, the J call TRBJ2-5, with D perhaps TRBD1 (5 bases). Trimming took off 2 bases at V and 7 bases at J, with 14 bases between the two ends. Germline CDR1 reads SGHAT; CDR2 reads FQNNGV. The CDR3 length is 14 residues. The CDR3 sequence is CASSLISGLGTQYF. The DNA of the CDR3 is TGTGCCAGCAGCTTAATCTCAGGGTTGGGGACCCAGTACTTC.

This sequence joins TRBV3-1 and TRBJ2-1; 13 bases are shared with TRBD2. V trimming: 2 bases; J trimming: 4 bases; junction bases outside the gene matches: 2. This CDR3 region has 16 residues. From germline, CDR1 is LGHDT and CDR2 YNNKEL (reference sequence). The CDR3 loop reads CASSQRTSGRYNEQFF. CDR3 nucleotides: TGTGCCAGCAGCCAAAGGACTAGCGGGAGATACAATGAGCAGTTCTTC.

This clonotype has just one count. DNA of the CDR3: TGTGCCAGCAGCTTAGATGGGCAGACGAACACCGGGGAGCTGTTTTTT. Its translation: CASSLDGQTNTGELFF. The chain uses TRBV11-3 and TRBJ2-2; D not certain. Trimming stripped 0 bases from V and 0 bases from J, with 8 bases between. Germline V gene lookup returns CDR1 SGHNT and CDR2 YENEEA. This CDR3 contains 16 residues. Looking up the rest from reference TRBV11-3 and TRBJ2-2 gives the full variable domain: EAGVVQSPRYKIIEKKQPVAFWCNPISGHNTLYWYLQNLGQGPELLIRYENEEAVDDSQLPKDRFSAERLKGVDSTLKIQPAELGDSAVYLCASSLDGQTNTGELFFGEGSRLTVL.

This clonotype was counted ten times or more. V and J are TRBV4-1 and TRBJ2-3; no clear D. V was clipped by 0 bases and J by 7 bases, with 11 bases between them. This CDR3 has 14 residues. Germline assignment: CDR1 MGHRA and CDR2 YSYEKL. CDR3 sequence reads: CASSQDSYGNTQYF. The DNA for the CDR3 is TGCGCCAGCAGCCAAGATAGTTATGGGAATACGCAGTATTTT.

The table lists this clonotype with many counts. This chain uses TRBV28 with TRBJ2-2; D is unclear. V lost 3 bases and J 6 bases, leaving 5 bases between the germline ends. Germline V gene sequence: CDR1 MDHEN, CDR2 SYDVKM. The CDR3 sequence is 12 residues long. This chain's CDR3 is CASSFGAGELFF. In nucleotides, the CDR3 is TGTGCCAGCAGTTTCGGAGCCGGGGAGCTGTTTTTT.

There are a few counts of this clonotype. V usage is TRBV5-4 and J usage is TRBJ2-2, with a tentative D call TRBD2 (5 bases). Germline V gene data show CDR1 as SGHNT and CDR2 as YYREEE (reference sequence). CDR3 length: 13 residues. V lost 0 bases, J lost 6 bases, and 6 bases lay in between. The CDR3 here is CASSLALAGELFF. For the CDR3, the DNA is TGTGCCAGCAGCTTGGCACTAGCCGGGGAGCTGTTTTTT. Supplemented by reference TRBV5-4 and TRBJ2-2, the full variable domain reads ETGVTQSPTHLIKTRGQQVTLRCSSQSGHNTVSWYQQALGQGPQFIFQYYREEENGRGNFPPRFSGLQFPNYSSELNVNALELDDSALYLCASSLALAGELFFGEGSRLTVL.

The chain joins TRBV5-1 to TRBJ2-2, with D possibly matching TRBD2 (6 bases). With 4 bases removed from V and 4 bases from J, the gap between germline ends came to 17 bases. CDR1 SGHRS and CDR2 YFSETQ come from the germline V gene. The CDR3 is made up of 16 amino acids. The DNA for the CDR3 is TGCGCCAGCAGCAGAAGCGGGTCCCCGAGCACCGGGGAGCTGTTTTTT. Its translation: CASSRSGSPSTGELFF. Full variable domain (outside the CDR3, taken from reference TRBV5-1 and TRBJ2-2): KAGVTQTPRYLIKTRGQQVTLSCSPISGHRSVSWYQQTPGQGLQFLFEYFSETQRNKGNFPGRFSGRQFSNSRSEMNVSTLELGDSALYLCASSRSGSPSTGELFFGEGSRLTVL.

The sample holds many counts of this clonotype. In DNA form, the CDR3 reads TGCAGTGCTAGTTCTAGCGCGGGCTTGACAGATACGCAGTATTTT. Translated: CSASSSAGLTDTQYF. The chain employs TRBV20-1 and TRBJ2-3, with D perhaps matching TRBD2 (6 bases). CDR1 DFQATT and CDR2 SNEGSKA come from the germline V gene (reference sequence). The CDR3 contains 15 residues. With 3 bases removed from V and 3 bases from J, the gap between germline ends came to 16 bases.

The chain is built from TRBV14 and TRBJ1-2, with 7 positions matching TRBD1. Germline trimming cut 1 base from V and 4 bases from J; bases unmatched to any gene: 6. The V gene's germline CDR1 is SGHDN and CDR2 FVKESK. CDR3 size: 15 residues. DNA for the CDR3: TGTGCCAGCAGCCAAGCCCGACAGGGTCCCTATGGCTACACCTTC. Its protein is CASSQARQGPYGYTF.

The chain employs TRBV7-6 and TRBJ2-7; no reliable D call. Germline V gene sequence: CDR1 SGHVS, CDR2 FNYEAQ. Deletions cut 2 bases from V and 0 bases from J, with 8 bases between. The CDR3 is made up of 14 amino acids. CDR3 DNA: TGTGCCAGCAGCTTAATGGTGAGCTCCTACGAGCAGTACTTC. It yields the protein CASSLMVSSYEQYF.

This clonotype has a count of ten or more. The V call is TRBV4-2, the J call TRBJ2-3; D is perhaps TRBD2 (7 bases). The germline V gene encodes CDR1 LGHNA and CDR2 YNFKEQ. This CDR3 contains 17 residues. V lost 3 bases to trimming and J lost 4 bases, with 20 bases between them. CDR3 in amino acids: CASSHEQLAGAPDTQYF. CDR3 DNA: TGTGCCAGCAGCCACGAGCAGCTGGCGGGGGCCCCAGATACGCAGTATTTT.

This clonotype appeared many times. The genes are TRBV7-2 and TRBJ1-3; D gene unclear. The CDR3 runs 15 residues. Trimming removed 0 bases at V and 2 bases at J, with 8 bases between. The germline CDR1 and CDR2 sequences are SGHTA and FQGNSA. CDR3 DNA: TGTGCCAGCAGCTTAGCGTCGGCAGCTGGAAACACCATATATTTT. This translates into CASSLASAAGNTIYF.

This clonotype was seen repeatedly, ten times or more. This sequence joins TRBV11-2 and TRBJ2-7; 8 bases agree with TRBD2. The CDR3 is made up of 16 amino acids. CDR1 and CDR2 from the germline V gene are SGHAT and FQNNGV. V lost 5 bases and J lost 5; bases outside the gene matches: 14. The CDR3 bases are TGTGCCAGCAGCCGTATCGTCAGCGGGAGATTCCACGAGCAGTACTTC. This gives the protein CASSRIVSGRFHEQYF.

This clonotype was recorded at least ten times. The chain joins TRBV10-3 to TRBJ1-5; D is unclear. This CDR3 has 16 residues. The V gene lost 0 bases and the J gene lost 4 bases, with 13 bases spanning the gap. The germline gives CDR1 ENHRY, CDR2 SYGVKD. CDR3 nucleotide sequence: TGTGCCATCAGTGAGTCCCGCGGGGTAGGAAATCAGCCCCAGCATTTT. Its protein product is CAISESRGVGNQPQHF.

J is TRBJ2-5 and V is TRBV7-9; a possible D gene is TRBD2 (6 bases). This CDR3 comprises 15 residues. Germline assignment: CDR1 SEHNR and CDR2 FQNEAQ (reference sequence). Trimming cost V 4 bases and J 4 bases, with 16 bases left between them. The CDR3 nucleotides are TGTGCCAGCAGCTCATCGGGAGCAAGTGGAGAGACCCAGTACTTC. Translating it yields CASSSSGASGETQYF.

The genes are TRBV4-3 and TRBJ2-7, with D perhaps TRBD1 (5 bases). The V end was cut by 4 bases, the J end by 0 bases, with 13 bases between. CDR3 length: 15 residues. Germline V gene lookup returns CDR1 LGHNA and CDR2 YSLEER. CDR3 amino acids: CASSPRHRNSYEQYF. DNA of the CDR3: TGCGCCAGCAGCCCGCGTCACAGGAACTCCTACGAGCAGTACTTC.

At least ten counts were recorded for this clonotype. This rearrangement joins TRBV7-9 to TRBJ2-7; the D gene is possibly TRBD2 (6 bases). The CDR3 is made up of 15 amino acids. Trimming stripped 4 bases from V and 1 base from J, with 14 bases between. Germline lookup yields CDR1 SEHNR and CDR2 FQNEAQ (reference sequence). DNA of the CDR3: TGTGCCAGCAGCTCCCTGCTGCGGGAATCCTACGAGCAGTACTTC. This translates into CASSSLLRESYEQYF.

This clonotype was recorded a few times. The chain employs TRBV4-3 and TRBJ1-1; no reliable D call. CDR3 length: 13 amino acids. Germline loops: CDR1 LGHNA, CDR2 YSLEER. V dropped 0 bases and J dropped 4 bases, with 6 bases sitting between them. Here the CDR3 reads CASSQDRSTEAFF. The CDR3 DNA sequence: TGCGCCAGCAGCCAAGATCGGAGCACTGAAGCTTTCTTT.

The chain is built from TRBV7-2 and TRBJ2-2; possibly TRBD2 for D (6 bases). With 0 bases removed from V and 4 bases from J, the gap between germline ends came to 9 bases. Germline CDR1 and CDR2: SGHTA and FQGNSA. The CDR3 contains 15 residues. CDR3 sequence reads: CASSLAAGSTGELFF. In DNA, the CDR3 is TGTGCCAGCAGCTTAGCGGCGGGGAGCACCGGGGAGCTGTTTTTT.

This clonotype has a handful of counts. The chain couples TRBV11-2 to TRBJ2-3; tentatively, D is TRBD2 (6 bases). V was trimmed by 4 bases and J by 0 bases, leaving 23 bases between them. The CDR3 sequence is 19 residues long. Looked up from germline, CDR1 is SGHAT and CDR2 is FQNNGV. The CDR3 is CASSSPLSGVGLSTDTQYF. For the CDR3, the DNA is TGTGCCAGCAGCTCGCCCCTTAGCGGTGTTGGTCTTAGCACAGATACGCAGTATTTT.

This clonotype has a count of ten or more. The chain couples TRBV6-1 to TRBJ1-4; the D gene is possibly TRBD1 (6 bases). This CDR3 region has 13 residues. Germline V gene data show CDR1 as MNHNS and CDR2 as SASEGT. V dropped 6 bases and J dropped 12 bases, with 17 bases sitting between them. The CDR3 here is CASRGDTAGELFF. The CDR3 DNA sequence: TGTGCCAGCAGGGGGGACACCGCCGGAGAACTGTTTTTT.

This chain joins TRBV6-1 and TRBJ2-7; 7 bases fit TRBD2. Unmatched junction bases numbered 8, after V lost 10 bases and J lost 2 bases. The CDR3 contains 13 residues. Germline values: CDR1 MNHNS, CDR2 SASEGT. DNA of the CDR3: TGTGCCACCAACCGGGAGGCACCCTACGAGCAGTACTTC. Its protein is CATNREAPYEQYF.

The CDR3 protein is CASNHATGANLPLNTEAFF. CDR3 DNA: TGTGCCAGCAACCATGCAACAGGGGCCAATTTGCCCTTGAACACTGAAGCTTTCTTT. The chain uses TRBV6-2 or TRBV6-3 and TRBJ1-1, with 7 bases aligning to TRBD1. This CDR3 comprises 19 residues. CDR1 and CDR2 from the germline V gene are MNHEY and SVGEGT. V shed 7 bases, J shed 0 bases, and the junction held 20 bases outside the gene matches.